What follows describes a single T cell receptor (beta chain). No antigen is known for it. The sample holds no much larger clone one base away, and base qualities are not on file. The cohort consisted of 666 healthy bone marrow donors. Cohort members were all nominally healthy when sampled, although unrecorded immune exposures were likely present. The donor tested CMV seropositive and was one of the 289 seropositive cohort members. A peripheral blood sample was provided by each donor, and peripheral blood mononuclear cells were used for TCR beta sequencing. Genomic DNA was extracted from the blood cell samples with the Qiagen DNeasy Blood Extraction Kit. The protocol used for the library was the immunoSEQ multiplex PCR assay. For the multiplex PCR, a mixture combining 60 forward primers for TCR Vbeta segments and 13 reverse primers for TCR Jbeta segments was used. Amplification of the CDR3 region of rearranged TCR beta genes was performed with a multiplex PCR assay on genomic DNA. The Illumina HiSeq System was used to sequence the amplified TCR beta libraries as 87-base-pair reads. As for the authors' bioinformatics: In a later analysis, about 80 million unique TCR beta chains were counted across the roughly 670 repertoires, and around 10 million of these chains were shared by at least two donors. To remove PCR and sequencing errors, raw reads were error-corrected and collapsed into unique sequences using a nearest-neighbor algorithm that merged closely related sequences. V, D and J gene segments were assigned by aligning CDR3 sequences to IMGT reference sequences. For a sequence to be retained, a match of at least six nucleotides was required to both a V gene segment and a J gene segment. Rearrangements were called productive when the CDR3 lacked stop codons and stayed in frame with V and J; all others were non-productive. CDR3 was defined according to IMGT convention as the region running from the second conserved V-encoded cysteine to the conserved J-encoded phenylalanine. In an earlier analysis of roughly 580 of the donors, sequences lacking an unambiguous match to a single V gene segment were excluded. An earlier analysis of 587 of the donors called V segments functional above 56.7% productive rearrangements and segregating when the between-donor standard deviation exceeded 5%. A statistical classification framework was built for diagnosing cytomegalovirus status from the catalog of TCR beta chain sequences. In a later analysis, TCR nucleotide sequences were compared against IMGT/GENE-DB human TR gene sequences so that V and J genes could be assigned. The TCRdist pipeline was used in a later analysis to assign CDR3 sequences and most-parsimonious VDJ recombination scenarios. In a later analysis, each TCR beta chain was defined by its CDR3 amino acid sequence together with its V-gene family, and reads without a unique V-gene family were excluded. In a later analysis, around 650 highly shared, low-generation-probability nucleotide sequences were removed to address suspected cross-contamination and a sequencing artifact. A later analysis calculated a clonal expansion index for each public chain from normalized within-repertoire ranks of inferred template counts. Generation probabilities in a later analysis came from a VDJ recombination model fitted to out-of-frame rearrangements, and those results were checked against IGoR. In a later analysis, TCR-TCR, TCR-HLA and TCR-CMV co-occurrence was scored with hypergeometric tests, and a repertoire-size bias correction was applied to TCR pairs. In a later analysis, false discovery rates were estimated by permuting HLA or CMV assignments 20 times. In a later analysis, co-occurring TCRs were grouped using DBSCAN, with TCRdist sequence similarity added in when clustering inside HLA-allele-positive subsets. For co-occurrence clustering, repertoires with fewer than 30,000 or more than 120,000 public chains were excluded, along with about five repertoires with anomalous nucleotide sharing. Imported from immuneACCESS, the table was reduced by TCRdb to in-frame sequences with V and J called. These copies leave out some clones; in studies compared against another copy, an unresolved V gene accounts for under half, and the cause of the remainder is not known. The V and J calls and clone size come from that table; D and trimming were worked out from the DNA. A total of 150,000 to 200,000 clones appear in this sample, around 79% of them only once. Over 11% of the sample lies in the top ten.

CDR1 is given as LGHNA and CDR2 as YSLEER, both from the germline V gene. Spanning cysteine to phenylalanine, the CDR3 consists of 15 amino acids. The kept DNA is CDR3 alone, 45 bases in frame from the first base. From V the trimming removes 4 bases and from J it removes 4 bases, while the gene matches leave 6 bases of the junction unaccounted for. The source of the sample is a study of cytomegalovirus exposure and HLA in healthy donors (dated by TCRdb to 2015 to 2018). About the investigation overall: According to an earlier analysis of a few hundred of the donors, about 179 million T cells yielded 100 million or so unique TCR beta sequences and about 300 Gb of sequence data. An early release covering roughly 600 HLA-typed donors comprised approximately 300 gigabases of sequencing data and around 85 million unique TCR sequences. The genetic ancestry cluster associated with self-reported Caucasian donors included approximately 85% of the 300 to 400 genotyped donors. The aim of the study was to test whether cataloging public T cell receptors could identify signatures of past pathogen exposure. The study profiled the T cell repertoires of 550 to 700 subjects by immunosequencing and related them to cytomegalovirus serostatus. Along with the roughly 710-subject first cohort, a separate validation cohort of more than 90 different subjects was used. The study combined high-throughput TCR immunosequencing, statistical association of individual TCRs with disease status, and machine learning to predict cytomegalovirus infection status. A later analysis re-analyzed previously published TCR beta repertoires from 666 donors and added high-resolution HLA genotyping to study TCR occurrence patterns. Rather than using new phenotypic data, the later analysis identified candidate immune exposures from TCR beta sequences and from how often those sequences occurred across donors. In an earlier analysis of 500 to 650 of the donors, high-throughput TCR beta sequencing was used to judge whether each TCR beta V gene segment behaved as functional or pseudogenic. Donor age, sex, ethnicity and CMV serostatus were compiled alongside the repertoire data. In a later genetic analysis, genome-wide SNP genotypes for about three fifths of the roughly 670 donors were used, and that subset was treated as a discovery cohort. All discovery cohort repertoires had been generated on a single sequencing platform. HLA typing included class I and class II loci at four-digit resolution. The number of typed donors differed by locus: about 620-640 for A, B, C, DRB1 and DQB1; 522 for DQA1; some 590 for DPA1; and 400 to 480 for DPB1. A handful of DR-DQ haplotypes were handled as single units for association and clustering because linkage in the cohort was strong. Across 300 to 400 genotyped donors of the cohort, an average of about 240,000 unique TCR beta nucleotide sequences per donor were sequenced, and roughly 20% of those sequences were non-productive.

What the study reported, not specific to this receptor: Some IMGT-functional V segments, including TRBV6-2 and TRBV6-3, could not be told apart with the 87-base-pair reads, so those segments were excluded. According to a later analysis, parvovirus B19, influenza, CMV and Epstein-Barr virus appeared linked to several top co-occurrence clusters. Because counts were too low, about 18 rarely observed V segments, including chromosome 9 orphons, were excluded from the earlier analysis of around 590 of the donors. Compared with the approximately 670-donor mean, donors in an Asian-associated ancestry cluster had fewer N-insertions in productive TCRs, according to a later genetic analysis. In a later analysis, the rate of TCR association differed among HLA loci, with DRB1 alleles having the most associated TCRs and HLA-C alleles having the fewest. V-gene and J-gene trimming of TCR beta chains was associated with a missense DCLRE1C variant in a later genetic analysis, and the association was replicated in an independent cohort. In an earlier analysis of more than 450 of the donors, most TCR beta V segments were observed in productive rearrangements about 87% or about 30% of the time, broadly matching IMGT annotations. A later analysis found that most CMV-associated TCR beta chains appeared HLA-restricted, with HLA associations seemingly driven largely by CMV exposure. Compared with equally common non-associated chains, HLA-associated TCR beta chains in a later analysis were more clonally expanded and had lower generation probabilities. Strong co-occurrence of HLA alleles, especially DR and DQ, made assigning TCR associations to individual alleles difficult. This cohort had only TCR beta chains sequenced, and the lack of alpha or paired-chain data limited which features could be detected. A later analysis associated about 16,000 TCR beta sequences with specific HLA alleles at a false discovery rate of 0.05. In vitro tests confirmed that three of the cytomegalovirus-associated TCR beta chains recognize cytomegalovirus antigens. The authors suggested that the approach could potentially be extended to other disease states and immunological phenotypes. While some public TCRs were present in many individuals, most TCR sequences turned up only very rarely across donors. A total of 164 TCR beta chains were listed by the study as associated with cytomegalovirus. A cluster of highly shared sequence variants was judged likely to represent a technical artifact of the sequencing pipeline. A further reported finding was that TCR beta sequences accurately predicted the HLA-A and HLA-B alleles for most subjects in the first cohort. CMV serostatus was the only immune exposure information available for the cohort. Because some donors lacked HLA typing at each locus, the association tests relied only on the typed subset. The presence/absence analyses assumed that sequencing depth was roughly uniform across donors, and that assumption may not be true. Correlated functional status among segregating V segments might be attributable to linkage disequilibrium, but an unknown experimental factor could not be ruled out. Cytomegalovirus status was reported to be diagnosed by the classifier with high specificity and sensitivity in both the original and validation cohorts.

The rearranged chain carries TRBV4-3 and TRBJ1-3, and 8 junction bases match TRBD1. Sequencing was carried out using PBMCs. The receptor was isolated from a man aged 50-59 years in good health and CMV-seropositive. The DNA sequence is TGCGCCAGCAGCCTCGACAGGGGCGGAGGAAACACCATATATTTT. Its coded protein is CASSLDRGGGNTIYF.